The 24 T cell receptor beta chains in this list originate from one sample, sequenced in a study of T-cell reconstitution after alpha-beta-depleted transplantation in children. Unique molecular identifiers featured in how the TCRbeta library was prepared. One entry per CDR3 protein, called by TCRdb with MiXCR from the PCR reads. Here the sample spans over 150,000 distinct CDR3 sequences, more than 6.5% being singletons. Specimen: PBMCs from the stem cell graft donor, collected from the stem cell graft. These receptors all stem from a human donor who donated a stem cell graft to a child with Wiskott-Aldrich syndrome.

In its sample, this clonotype was seen many times. V gene TRBV29-1 combines with J gene TRBJ2-1; TRBD2 agrees at 7 bases. This CDR3 region has 17 residues. Trimming at V came to 7 bases and at J to 3 bases, leaving 18 bases not matched to a gene. CDR1 and CDR2 (germline): SQVTM, ANQGSEA. The CDR3 coding sequence is TGCAGCGCTAGCGGTAGGGCCCACAGCAATCTCTACAATGAGCAGTTCTTC. It codes for CSASGRAHSNLYNEQFF.

This clonotype was detected ten times or more. The genes are TRBV15 and TRBJ2-7; 9 bases agree with TRBD2. V shed 7 bases, J shed 3 bases, and the junction held 7 bases outside the gene matches. From germline, CDR1 is LNHNV and CDR2 YYDKDF (reference sequence). CDR3 size: 14 residues. This CDR3 is CATKPGTSNYEQYF. CDR3 in DNA: TGTGCCACCAAACCCGGGACTAGCAACTACGAGCAGTACTTC.

This clonotype was observed many times. The chain links TRBV29-1 to TRBJ2-2; 11 nucleotides align to TRBD1. V lost 6 bases to trimming and J lost 9 bases; unmatched junction nucleotides: 3. The CDR3 covers 12 residues. Germline CDR1 is SQVTM and CDR2 is ANQGSEA. The CDR3 region has the DNA TGCAGCGTCGGACAGGGGGCCAGGGAGCTGTTTTTT. It is translated as CSVGQGARELFF.

This clonotype was detected many times. This chain joins TRBV7-8 and TRBJ1-5; the D gene is possibly TRBD1 (5 bases). Germline V lookup: CDR1 SGHVS, CDR2 FQNEAQ. Trimming pared 1 base from V and 6 bases from J, leaving 10 bases between. The CDR3 totals 14 residues. The CDR3 nucleotides are TGTGCCAGCAGCTTAGGGGACGCGAGTCAGCCCCAGCATTTT. The encoded protein is CASSLGDASQPQHF.

This clonotype was recorded at least ten times. This chain links TRBV12-3 or TRBV12-4 with TRBJ2-5, with D uncertain. The CDR3 spans 13 residues. V was cut by 0 bases and J by 4 bases, with 6 bases left in between. The CDR3 loop reads CASSLAAGETQYF. In DNA, the CDR3 is TGTGCCAGCAGTTTAGCGGCCGGAGAGACCCAGTACTTC.

This clonotype was recorded at least ten times. The rearrangement uses TRBV10-3 and TRBJ2-3; 10 positions match TRBD2. The CDR3 has 14 residues. J was trimmed by 2 bases and V by 5 bases; bases with no gene match: 1. Germline CDR1 is ENHRY and CDR2 is SYGVKD. CDR3 nucleotide sequence: TGTGCCATCAGTAGCGGGAGGGACACAGATACGCAGTATTTT. It yields the protein CAISSGRDTDTQYF.

The chain couples TRBV5-5 to TRBJ2-7; 11 bases align to TRBD1. Germline CDR1 reads SGHKS; CDR2 reads YYEKEE (reference sequence). J gave up 7 bases and V 3 bases, and 9 bases lay outside the gene matches. The CDR3 has 15 amino acids. CDR3 sequence (DNA): TGTGCCAGCAGCTCAAAGGGGACAGGGGGTAGTGAGCAGTACTTC. It specifies CASSSKGTGGSEQYF.

This clonotype occurred many times. V usage is TRBV29-1 and J usage is TRBJ2-3; 10 nucleotides align to TRBD2. CDR3 length: 15 residues. Germline CDR1 is SQVTM and CDR2 is ANQGSEA. V shed 5 bases, J shed 5 bases, and the junction held 10 bases outside the gene matches. The CDR3 loop is CSVLPSGGALDTQYF. The DNA of the CDR3 is TGCAGCGTTCTTCCGAGCGGGGGGGCTTTAGATACGCAGTATTTT.

The chain combines TRBV30 with TRBJ1-1; maybe TRBD1 (5 bases). This CDR3 comprises 14 residues. Between the trimmed V and J ends, which lost 2 bases and 4 bases, there was a span of 14 bases. In germline, CDR1 is GTSNPN, CDR2 SVGIG (reference sequence). The chain's CDR3 is CAWSMRVGTTEAFF. CDR3 DNA: TGTGCCTGGAGTATGAGGGTAGGGACCACTGAAGCTTTCTTT.

In this sample, this clonotype turned up many times. V and J are TRBV5-1 and TRBJ2-1; D is unresolved. From germline, CDR1 is SGHRS and CDR2 YFSETQ. Trimming removed 2 bases at V and 0 bases at J, with 24 bases between. The CDR3 spans 20 residues. CDR3 protein: CASSLSGSAPAAGSYNEQFF. The CDR3 DNA sequence: TGCGCCAGCAGCTTAAGTGGGTCGGCTCCAGCAGCCGGCTCCTACAATGAGCAGTTCTTC. The variable domain in full, with the rest retrieved from reference TRBV5-1 and TRBJ2-1, is KAGVTQTPRYLIKTRGQQVTLSCSPISGHRSVSWYQQTPGQGLQFLFEYFSETQRNKGNFPGRFSGRQFSNSRSEMNVSTLELGDSALYLCASSLSGSAPAAGSYNEQFFGPGTRLTVL.

This clonotype was seen ten or more times. V gene TRBV7-9 combines with J gene TRBJ2-1; 11 positions match TRBD2. The V and J ends lost 3 bases and 8 bases, in that order; junction bases with no gene match: 3. The CDR3 runs 14 residues. The germline gives CDR1 SEHNR, CDR2 FQNEAQ (reference sequence). CDR3 amino acids: CASSFGTSGDEQFF. The CDR3, as DNA: TGTGCCAGCAGCTTCGGGACTAGCGGCGATGAGCAGTTCTTC.

This clonotype was recorded at least ten times. V gene TRBV5-1 combines with J gene TRBJ1-1; a weak D match, TRBD1 (6 bases). There are 15 residues in the CDR3. The germline V gene encodes CDR1 SGHRS and CDR2 YFSETQ. Trimming cost V 6 bases and J 4 bases, with 19 bases left between them. The CDR3 DNA follows: TGCGCCAGCACCACAAGGGACACCTTCAGCACTGAAGCTTTCTTT. Translation gives CASTTRDTFSTEAFF. Combining the CDR3 with reference TRBV5-1 and TRBJ1-1 gives the whole variable domain KAGVTQTPRYLIKTRGQQVTLSCSPISGHRSVSWYQQTPGQGLQFLFEYFSETQRNKGNFPGRFSGRQFSNSRSEMNVSTLELGDSALYLCASTTRDTFSTEAFFGQGTRLTVV.

This clonotype appeared once. The gene calls are TRBV10-3 and TRBJ2-3, with 12 bases lining up with TRBD2. The CDR3 has 17 amino acids. Looked up from germline, CDR1 is ENHRY and CDR2 is SYGVKD. With 0 bases clipped from V and 6 bases from J, the junction kept 7 bases outside the gene matches. CDR3 nucleotides: TGTGCCATCAGTGAGTCAACACTAGCGGGAGGAGGGGATACGCAGTATTTT. Protein: CAISESTLAGGGDTQYF.

This clonotype occurred many times. This chain joins TRBV7-6 and TRBJ2-3; D might be TRBD2 (5 bases). V lost 5 bases and J 4 bases, leaving 13 bases between the germline ends. CDR1 is SGHVS, CDR2 FNYEAQ, per germline. CDR3 length equals 14 residues. CDR3 nucleotides: TGTGCCAGCAGCCTACAGTCGGGGTCAGATACGCAGTATTTT. Translated: CASSLQSGSDTQYF.

Notes on this clonotype: A read error may be the cause here, since a much bigger clone is one base away. The J gene is TRBJ2-3, the V gene TRBV7-8; unclear D gene. The V and J ends lost 5 bases and 6 bases respectively, with 15 bases between them. Germline values: CDR1 SGHVS, CDR2 FQNEAQ. The CDR3 is 14 amino acids. CDR3 loop: CASSAVVARDTQYF. The CDR3 nucleotides read TGTGCCAGCAGCGCTGTGGTAGCTCGGGATACGCAGTATTTT.

This chain links TRBV5-1 with TRBJ2-4; TRBD2 might be the D (6 bases). V was shortened by 2 bases and J by 0 bases, with 18 bases between the two germline ends. The CDR3 consists of 18 residues. Germline V gives CDR1 SGHRS, CDR2 YFSETQ. CDR3 bases: TGCGCCAGCAGCTTTGGGCCGGGCGGGGAAGTAGCCAAAAACATTCAGTACTTC. Translated, it gives CASSFGPGGEVAKNIQYF.

The gene calls are TRBV6-1 and TRBJ2-7; 9 bases line up with TRBD2. The CDR3 is 14 amino acids. The germline gives CDR1 MNHNS, CDR2 SASEGT. V gave up 8 bases and J gave up 2 bases; unmatched junction bases: 7. Written as DNA, the CDR3 is TGTGCCAGCCGTGGCGAGCGGGGGGCCTACGAGCAGTACTTC. Protein product: CASRGERGAYEQYF.

This clonotype occurred many times. V gene TRBV4-1 combines with J gene TRBJ1-6; no definite D call. This CDR3 has 18 amino acids. Germline V lookup: CDR1 MGHRA, CDR2 YSYEKL. V gave up 0 bases and J gave up 0 bases, with 12 bases separating them. CDR3 nucleotides: TGCGCCAGCAGCCAAGATGAGGCCTTCAGCTCCTATAATTCACCCCTCCACTTT. It translates to CASSQDEAFSSYNSPLHF.

V and J are TRBV18 and TRBJ2-3; perhaps TRBD1 as D (6 bases). The CDR3 contains 16 residues. The germline V gene encodes CDR1 KGHSH and CDR2 LQKENI. Trimming stripped 1 base from V and 0 bases from J, with 11 bases between. The CDR3 nucleotides are TGTGCCAGCTCACCACTCACAGGGTCTAGCACAGATACGCAGTATTTT. It translates to CASSPLTGSSTDTQYF.

This clonotype appeared a few times. The V and J genes are TRBV5-1 and TRBJ2-3; TRBD2 is a possible D gene (5 bases). The CDR3 runs 12 residues. V was trimmed by 6 bases and J by 4 bases, leaving 9 bases between them. The germline CDR1 and CDR2 sequences are SGHRS and YFSETQ. The CDR3 is CASMGDADTQYF. CDR3 coding DNA: TGCGCCAGCATGGGAGACGCAGATACGCAGTATTTT.

The chain has TRBV14 and TRBJ1-6, with D possibly matching TRBD1 (5 bases). V lost 1 base and J lost 7, with 20 bases in between. Germline V gene lookup returns CDR1 SGHDN and CDR2 FVKESK. The CDR3 consists of 18 residues. The CDR3 DNA reads as TGTGCCAGCAGCCAAGGTTATTCGGGACGGCCGGGCAATTCACCCCTCCACTTT. Amino acid sequence: CASSQGYSGRPGNSPLHF.

This clonotype was picked up many times. The J gene is TRBJ2-2, the V gene TRBV7-2, with D unresolved. The V gene lost 3 bases and the J gene lost 5 bases, with 4 bases spanning the gap. The CDR3 has 12 amino acids. In germline, CDR1 is SGHTA, CDR2 FQGNSA. In DNA form, the CDR3 reads TGTGCCAGCAGCTTGGTGACCGGGGAGCTGTTTTTT. Protein: CASSLVTGELFF.

This clonotype appeared many times. J is TRBJ2-1 and V is TRBV4-1; the D call may be TRBD1 or TRBD2 (5 bases each). Trimming pared 1 base from V and 8 bases from J, leaving 18 bases between. Germline V gene data show CDR1 as MGHRA and CDR2 as YSYEKL. The CDR3 is 16 residues long. CDR3 in amino acids: CASSQGPGRSGYEQFF. CDR3 DNA: TGCGCCAGCAGCCAAGGGCCGGGACGGTCAGGGTATGAGCAGTTCTTC.

This clonotype was observed at least ten times. This chain links TRBV29-1 with TRBJ2-5; the match to TRBD2 covers 9 bases. V trimming: 4 bases; J trimming: 3 bases; junction bases outside the gene matches: 9. CDR1 is SQVTM, CDR2 ANQGSEA, per germline. CDR3 length: 15 amino acids. The CDR3 DNA is TGCAGCGTTGCCGTTTTGTCTAGCGGGGAAGAGACCCAGTACTTC. It yields the protein CSVAVLSSGEETQYF.